Following are 30 T cell receptor beta chains from one sample sequenced in a study of blood T cell repertoires in COVID-19 (TCRdb year 2020). Library creation used the immunoSEQ multiplex PCR assay. As stored in TCRdb, this immuneACCESS dataset retains in-frame rearrangements with V and J assigned. A fraction of the clones does not appear; measured against another copy, unresolved V genes explain less than half of the discrepancy, and the remainder lacks a known reason. This sample comprises about 65,000 clones, about 92% of them detected only once. Around 1.3% of the sample is taken by the ten largest. The sample taken for sequencing was peripheral blood. Receptor source: a man between 60 and 75 years old with acute or convalescent COVID-19.

The V and J genes are TRBV7-6 and TRBJ2-3; D gene uncertain. The CDR3 length is 17 residues. Trimming cost V 3 bases and J 0 bases, with 16 bases left between them. The V gene's germline CDR1 is SGHVS and CDR2 FNYEAQ. CDR3 sequence (DNA): TGTGCCAGCAGCTTCAACCTCGGAACAGCTAGCACAGATACGCAGTATTTT. Protein sequence: CASSFNLGTASTDTQYF.

The chain recombines TRBV11-2 with TRBJ2-5; 11 bases line up with TRBD2. The V segment lost 9 bases and the J segment 1 base; nucleotides outside the gene matches: 7. Germline V gene lookup returns CDR1 SGHAT and CDR2 FQNNGV. The CDR3 sequence is 15 residues long. This CDR3 is CARSRGTSGQETQYF. For the CDR3, the DNA is TGTGCCAGGTCGCGCGGGACTAGCGGCCAAGAGACCCAGTACTTC.

The rearrangement links TRBV7-2 to TRBJ1-3; D call uncertain. The germline gives CDR1 SGHTA, CDR2 FQGNSA. V dropped 3 bases and J dropped 0 bases, with 15 bases sitting between them. CDR3 length: 17 amino acids. For the CDR3, the DNA is TGTGCCAGCAGCTTCTCCTCCCAGACGGGCTCTGGAAACACCATATATTTT. Its protein product is CASSFSSQTGSGNTIYF.

The CDR3: CASKTAAEAFF. CDR3 DNA sequence: TGTGCCAGCAAAACGGCGGCTGAAGCTTTCTTT. The chain combines TRBV2 with TRBJ1-1, with no clear D. The CDR3 is 11 residues long. CDR1 is SNHLY, CDR2 FYNNEI, per germline. Trimming removed 7 bases at V and 6 bases at J, with 9 bases between.

The chain employs TRBV2 and TRBJ1-4; 7 nucleotides agree with TRBD1. The CDR3 runs 15 residues. V lost 6 bases, J lost 8 bases, and 12 bases stayed unmatched. In germline, CDR1 is SNHLY, CDR2 FYNNEI. As DNA, the CDR3 is TGTGCCAGCAGGAGAGAGGGCAGGGGGGTCGAAAAACTGTTTTTT. Translating gives CASRREGRGVEKLFF.

This clone was picked up a small number of times. The rearrangement links TRBV15 to TRBJ2-2; 7 nucleotides agree with TRBD1. CDR1 is LNHNV and CDR2 is YYDKDF in the germline V gene (reference sequence). This CDR3 has 14 amino acids. V lost 5 bases and J lost 8; bases outside the gene matches: 8. The CDR3 nucleotides read TGTGCCACCAGCCAAAGCAGGGGGAGAGGGGAGCTGTTTTTT. This translates into CATSQSRGRGELFF.

J is TRBJ1-5 and V is TRBV2; TRBD1 matches at 9 bases. The germline gives CDR1 SNHLY, CDR2 FYNNEI. Trimming took 8 bases from V and 7 from J; bases not matched to a gene: 6. CDR3 size: 13 residues. Written as DNA, the CDR3 is TGTGCCAGCGACAGGGGGGCCGGGCAGCCCCAGCATTTT. This encodes CASDRGAGQPQHF.

The chain couples TRBV7-2 to TRBJ2-3, with D possibly TRBD1 on 6 matching bases. The length of the CDR3 is 17 residues. Germline values: CDR1 SGHTA, CDR2 FQGNSA. Trimming removed 2 bases at V and 0 bases at J, with 15 bases between. The CDR3 nucleotides read TGTGCCAGCAGCTTACAGGGGAGCCGTGCTAGCACAGATACGCAGTATTTT. It translates to CASSLQGSRASTDTQYF. Full variable domain (missing parts from reference TRBV7-2 and TRBJ2-3): GAGVSQSPSNKVTEKGKDVELRCDPISGHTALYWYRQSLGQGLEFLIYFQGNSAPDKSGLPSDRFSAERTGGSVSTLTIQRTQQEDSAVYLCASSLQGSRASTDTQYFGPGTRLTVL.

This chain uses TRBV7-2 with TRBJ1-5; perhaps TRBD1 as D (6 bases). Per the germline V gene, CDR1 is SGHTA and CDR2 is FQGNSA. The germline V and J ends were trimmed by 1 base and 6 bases, with 13 bases remaining between them. The CDR3 has 15 residues. CDR3 sequence reads: CASSLVGGGGQPQHF. For the CDR3, the DNA is TGTGCCAGCAGCTTAGTAGGCGGGGGCGGTCAGCCCCAGCATTTT.

This clone appeared a single time. The J gene is TRBJ2-3, the V gene TRBV7-2; TRBD2 aligns across 8 bases. The CDR3 totals 16 residues. V was pared by 2 bases and J by 3 bases, with 7 bases of the junction left unmatched. The germline CDR1 and CDR2 sequences are SGHTA and FQGNSA. CDR3 residues: CASSLLTGLGTDTQYF. CDR3 coding DNA: TGTGCCAGCAGCTTACTCACGGGACTAGGAACAGATACGCAGTATTTT.

The gene calls are TRBV30 and TRBJ2-5, with D perhaps TRBD2 (5 bases). From germline, CDR1 is GTSNPN and CDR2 SVGIG (reference sequence). The CDR3 covers 15 residues. V gave up 0 bases and J gave up 4 bases, with 15 bases separating them. Here the CDR3 DNA reads TGTGCCTGGAGTGTACGGGCGGGCCTGCGAGAGACCCAGTACTTC. This translates into CAWSVRAGLRETQYF.

The V call is TRBV18, the J call TRBJ1-1; D gene uncertain. V gave up 4 bases and J gave up 3 bases, with 9 bases separating them. The CDR3 runs 13 residues. Looked up from germline, CDR1 is KGHSH and CDR2 is LQKENI. The CDR3 spells CASSLPRYTEAFF. In DNA, the CDR3 is TGTGCCAGCTCACTCCCGCGGTACACTGAAGCTTTCTTT.

The J gene is TRBJ1-4, the V gene TRBV14; D is unresolved. This CDR3 comprises 16 residues. V was cut by 1 base and J by 5 bases, with 14 bases left in between. Germline CDR1 reads SGHDN; CDR2 reads FVKESK. In DNA, the CDR3 is TGTGCCAGCAGCCAAGGTTATCGGGGATGGAATGAAAAACTGTTTTTT. Protein: CASSQGYRGWNEKLFF.

This sequence joins TRBV10-2 and TRBJ2-7; weak D call: TRBD1 (7 bases). The CDR3 has 13 residues. Germline-derived CDR1 and CDR2 are WSHSY and SAAADI. V was shortened by 7 bases and J by 2 bases, with 12 bases between the two germline ends. CDR3 residues: CASKAGQPYEQYF. CDR3 bases: TGCGCCAGCAAGGCGGGACAGCCCTACGAGCAGTACTTC.

The chain carries TRBV27 and TRBJ1-2, with 8 bases identical to TRBD1. This CDR3 comprises 13 residues. After removal of 4 bases from V and 8 bases from J, the junction contained 6 bases not matched to a gene. Germline CDR1 is MNHEY and CDR2 is SMNVEV (reference sequence). CDR3 in DNA: TGTGCCAGCAGTTCGGACAGGGATGGAGGCTACACCTTC. Amino acids: CASSSDRDGGYTF.

This clone was seen only once. The chain uses TRBV29-1 and TRBJ2-5; 8 positions agree with TRBD2. The CDR3 length is 13 residues. Germline CDR1 is SQVTM and CDR2 is ANQGSEA. After removal of 0 bases from V and 7 bases from J, the junction contained 4 bases not matched to a gene. CDR3: CSVEDHGRGTQYF. DNA of the CDR3: TGCAGCGTTGAAGATCACGGGAGGGGGACCCAGTACTTC.

The genes are TRBV6-6 and TRBJ2-7; no clear D. Germline V lookup: CDR1 MNHNY, CDR2 SVGAGI (reference sequence). V gave up 4 bases and J gave up 0 bases, with 10 bases separating them. The CDR3 length is 14 residues. CDR3 amino acids: CASSLNTYSYEQYF. CDR3 DNA sequence: TGTGCCAGCAGTTTAAACACGTACTCCTACGAGCAGTACTTC.

This clone was seen a single time. The V gene is TRBV20-1, the J gene TRBJ2-7; D not certain. V was cut by 4 bases and J by 5 bases, with 9 bases left in between. The CDR3 contains 11 residues. CDR1 is DFQATT, CDR2 SNEGSKA, per germline (reference sequence). The CDR3 DNA reads as TGCAGTGCTATGACTGGCGACGAGCAGTACTTC. It is translated as CSAMTGDEQYF.

Here the CDR3 reads CATSDFSTLSNEQFF. CDR3 in DNA: TGTGCCACCAGTGATTTTTCGACTCTAAGCAATGAGCAGTTCTTC. The chain employs TRBV24-1 and TRBJ2-1; the D is unclear. CDR3 length: 15 residues. V lost 1 base and J lost 6, with 12 bases in between. CDR1 and CDR2 (germline): KGHDR, SFDVKD.

The chain uses TRBV30 and TRBJ1-6; the match to TRBD1 covers 12 bases. J was trimmed by 9 bases and V by 2 bases; bases with no gene match: 8. CDR1 GTSNPN and CDR2 SVGIG come from the germline V gene (reference sequence). The CDR3 has 16 residues. CDR3: CAWSRGQGANGSPLHF. The DNA of the CDR3 is TGTGCCTGGAGTAGGGGACAGGGGGCGAACGGTTCACCCCTCCACTTT.

The chain combines TRBV6-6 with TRBJ1-1, with D maybe TRBD1 (6 bases). This CDR3 has 17 amino acids. Trimming removed 5 bases at V and 3 bases at J, with 22 bases between. Germline CDR1 MNHNY, CDR2 SVGAGI (reference sequence). CDR3 region: CASSPPSGAIQYTEAFF. DNA of the CDR3: TGTGCCAGCAGTCCACCGTCAGGGGCAATCCAGTACACTGAAGCTTTCTTT.

J is TRBJ2-5 and V is TRBV24-1; D possibly corresponds to TRBD1 (6 bases). CDR1 and CDR2 (germline): KGHDR, SFDVKD. Between the trimmed V and J ends, which lost 3 bases and 8 bases, there was a span of 12 bases. This CDR3 contains 13 residues. The CDR3 sequence: CATSDQGSSTQYF. The CDR3 DNA reads TGTGCCACCAGTGATCAGGGGTCATCTACCCAGTACTTC.

This rearrangement joins TRBV5-4 to TRBJ1-1, with D possibly matching TRBD1 (6 bases). Germline-derived CDR1 and CDR2 are SGHNT and YYREEE (reference sequence). Deletions cut 4 bases from V and 6 bases from J, with 13 bases between. The CDR3 runs 13 residues. CDR3 coding DNA: TGTGCCAGCAGCCTCCGGGGGGCGGCTGAAGCTTTCTTT. This encodes CASSLRGAAEAFF.

This chain uses TRBV10-3 with TRBJ2-1, with TRBD2 identical over 7 bases. This CDR3 spans 11 amino acids. With V trimmed by 9 bases and J by 13 bases, 9 bases remained unmatched. The germline V gene encodes CDR1 ENHRY and CDR2 SYGVKD. CDR3 in DNA: TGTGCCATAAAGGCGGGGGATTCTCAGTTCTTC. Protein sequence: CAIKAGDSQFF.

The chain uses TRBV7-9 and TRBJ1-2; 9 bases fit TRBD1. V dropped 5 bases and J dropped 3; count of bases not matched to a gene: 10. Germline loops: CDR1 SEHNR, CDR2 FQNEAQ (reference sequence). There are 16 residues in the CDR3. CDR3 region: CASSLKQGARDYGYTF. CDR3 nucleotides: TGTGCCAGCAGCCTAAAACAGGGGGCGCGGGACTATGGCTACACCTTC.

The chain recombines TRBV7-9 with TRBJ2-1; 10 bases match TRBD2. After removal of 5 bases from V and 8 bases from J, the junction contained 18 bases not matched to a gene. The CDR3 covers 18 residues. The germline CDR1 and CDR2 sequences are SEHNR and FQNEAQ (reference sequence). As DNA, the CDR3 is TGTGCCAGCAGCCCAACCGCGGGACTAGCGAATAGGAGGTATGAGCAGTTCTTC. Translated: CASSPTAGLANRRYEQFF.

This clone was counted a single time. The J gene is TRBJ2-5, the V gene TRBV6-5, with 9 bases that match TRBD2. Trimming took 6 bases from V and 1 from J; bases not matched to a gene: 3. From germline, CDR1 is MNHEY and CDR2 SVGAGI. This CDR3 region has 14 residues. The CDR3 DNA sequence: TGTGCCAGCAGCAGGCGGGGGGGCCAAGAGACCCAGTACTTC. Its protein product is CASSRRGGQETQYF.

The V and J genes are TRBV13 and TRBJ2-7; 9 nucleotides match TRBD1. The length of the CDR3 is 16 residues. The V segment lost 3 bases and the J segment 6 bases; nucleotides outside the gene matches: 12. Looked up from germline, CDR1 is PRHDT and CDR2 is FYEKMQ (reference sequence). DNA of the CDR3: TGTGCCAGCAGCTTCGACAGGGGGATTAGTACGGGCGAGCAGTACTTC. It yields the protein CASSFDRGISTGEQYF. The variable domain in full, with the rest retrieved from reference TRBV13 and TRBJ2-7, is AAGVIQSPRHLIKEKRETATLKCYPIPRHDTVYWYQQGPGQDPQFLISFYEKMQSDKGSIPDRFSAQQFSDYHSELNMSSLELGDSALYFCASSFDRGISTGEQYFGPGTRLTVT.

This clone was picked up one time. The rearrangement links TRBV5-4 to TRBJ1-2; D is ambiguous. CDR1 and CDR2 from the germline V gene are SGHNT and YYREEE (reference sequence). The V end was cut by 0 bases, the J end by 3 bases, with 6 bases between. The CDR3 spans 13 residues. CDR3 sequence (DNA): TGTGCCAGCAGCTTGGGGGCAGACTATGGCTACACCTTC. It is translated as CASSLGADYGYTF. The full variable domain, rest sourced from reference TRBV5-4 and TRBJ1-2, is ETGVTQSPTHLIKTRGQQVTLRCSSQSGHNTVSWYQQALGQGPQFIFQYYREEENGRGNFPPRFSGLQFPNYSSELNVNALELDDSALYLCASSLGADYGYTFGSGTRLTVV.

The chain employs TRBV21-1 and TRBJ2-7; the listed D gene, TRBD1, was not tested against the DNA. TRBV21-1 is a pseudogene locus. The CDR3 is 12 residues long. The CDR3 nucleotides are TGTGCCAGCAGCGGACAGCCCTACGAGCAGTACTTC. Encoded protein: CASSGQPYEQYF.